This TCR beta chain stems from a study of cytomegalovirus exposure and HLA in healthy donors. Study summary: Early on, a data release was issued that held tens of millions of unique TCRs from HLA-typed donors.

Germline lookup yields CDR1 SQVTM and CDR2 ANQGSEA. The CDR3 extends over 13 amino acids. Trimming pared 2 bases from V and 7 bases from J, leaving 15 bases between. Findings and limits, study-wide: Among immune exposure information, only CMV serostatus was available. Earlier results showed most TCR beta V segments being productive about 90% or about 30% of the time.

Primers for the PCR totalled 60 Vbeta and 13 Jbeta. Profiling relied on immunoSEQ multiplex PCR, and the TCRdb table lists in-frame clones only, not all of them. The repertoire includes about 51,000 clones, about four fifths of them detected once, and roughly 2.4% sits in the top ten. The donors gave bone marrow, and they were healthy. Worth noting for this clone: Antigen specificity is unknown. Within the sample, other DNA sequences also encode this same CDR3.

The V call is TRBV29-1, the J call TRBJ2-7; D unclear. The sequence was obtained from a boy younger than 18 in good health and CMV-seropositive. Sequenced material: PBMCs. The CDR3 region is CSVERANAREQYF. CDR3 in DNA: TGCAGCGTTGAACGCGCGAACGCTCGAGAGCAGTACTTC.